This T cell receptor (beta chain) originates from a study of identical twins. A universal primer site was added by template switching, and unique molecular identifiers were carried by the cDNA. A single record per CDR3 protein comes from TCRdb applying MiXCR to the 5' RACE reads. The table records more than 400,000 distinct CDR3 sequences, roughly 15% of them present only once. This clonotype has ten or more counts. CDR3 length equals 14 residues. With V trimmed by 5 bases and J by 2 bases, 6 bases remained unmatched. CDR1 and CDR2 from the germline V gene are SQVTM and ANQGSEA. This same sample was also part of a study on yellow fever vaccine responses in identical twins.

The chain is built from TRBV29-1 and TRBJ1-2; TRBD1 matches at 9 bases. This receptor was obtained from a woman aged 18-29 years in good health. The sample comprised CD4+ T cells sorted from blood. The CDR3 bases are TGCAGCGTTACCCCCGGGACAGGGAACTATGGCTACACCTTC. Amino acids: CSVTPGTGNYGYTF.